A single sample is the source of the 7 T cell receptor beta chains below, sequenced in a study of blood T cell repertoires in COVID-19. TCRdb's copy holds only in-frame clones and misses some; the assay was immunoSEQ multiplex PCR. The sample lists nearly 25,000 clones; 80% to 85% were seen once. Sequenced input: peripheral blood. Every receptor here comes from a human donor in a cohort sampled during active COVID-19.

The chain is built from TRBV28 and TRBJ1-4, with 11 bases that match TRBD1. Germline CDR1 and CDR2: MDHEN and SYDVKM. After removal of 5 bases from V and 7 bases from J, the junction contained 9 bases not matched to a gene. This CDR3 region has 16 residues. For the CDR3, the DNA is TGTGCCAGCAGTCCCCCCCCGGGACAGGGGGGTGAAAAACTGTTTTTT. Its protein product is CASSPPPGQGGEKLFF. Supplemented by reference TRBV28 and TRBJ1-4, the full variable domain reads DVKVTQSSRYLVKRTGEKVFLECVQDMDHENMFWYRQDPGLGLRLIYFSYDVKMKEKGDIPEGYSVSREKKERFSLILESASTNQTSMYLCASSPPPGQGGEKLFFGSGTQLSVL.

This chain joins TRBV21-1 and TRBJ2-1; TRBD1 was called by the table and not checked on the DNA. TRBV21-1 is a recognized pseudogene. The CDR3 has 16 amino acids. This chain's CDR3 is CARTRQGGPSGDEQFF. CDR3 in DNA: TGTGCCAGAACCCGACAGGGCGGTCCAAGTGGCGATGAGCAGTTCTTC.

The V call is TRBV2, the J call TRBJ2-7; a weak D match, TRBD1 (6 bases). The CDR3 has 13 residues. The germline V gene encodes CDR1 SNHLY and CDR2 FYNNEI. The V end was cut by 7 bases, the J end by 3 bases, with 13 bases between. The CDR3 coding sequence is TGTGCCAGCAAGGACAGCCCCTTCTACGAGCAGTACTTC. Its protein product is CASKDSPFYEQYF. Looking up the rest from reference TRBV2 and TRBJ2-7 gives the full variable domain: EPEVTQTPSHQVTQMGQEVILRCVPISNHLYFYWYRQILGQKVEFLVSFYNNEISEKSEIFDDQFSVERPDGSNFTLKIRSTKLEDSAMYFCASKDSPFYEQYFGPGTRLTVT.

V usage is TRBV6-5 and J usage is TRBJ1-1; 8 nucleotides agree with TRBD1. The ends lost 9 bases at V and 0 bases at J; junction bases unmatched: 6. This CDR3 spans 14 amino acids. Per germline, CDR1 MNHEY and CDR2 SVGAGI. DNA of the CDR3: TGTGCCAGGGGGACAGGTGTTATGAACACTGAAGCTTTCTTT. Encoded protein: CARGTGVMNTEAFF.

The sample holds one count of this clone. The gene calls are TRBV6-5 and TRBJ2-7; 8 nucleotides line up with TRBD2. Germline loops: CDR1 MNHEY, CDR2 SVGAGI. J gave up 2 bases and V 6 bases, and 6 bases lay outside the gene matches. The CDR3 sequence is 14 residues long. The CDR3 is CASSKSGGAYEQYF. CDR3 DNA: TGTGCCAGCAGCAAAAGCGGGGGCGCCTACGAGCAGTACTTC.

The chain's CDR3 is CASSIGTGVGGYTF. The CDR3 DNA reads TGTGCCAGTAGTATAGGGACAGGGGTAGGTGGCTACACCTTC. The V and J genes are TRBV19 and TRBJ1-2, with 9 bases matching TRBD1. CDR1 and CDR2 (germline): LNHDA, SQIVND (reference sequence). J lost 7 bases, V lost 1 base, and 4 bases had no gene match. CDR3 size: 14 residues.

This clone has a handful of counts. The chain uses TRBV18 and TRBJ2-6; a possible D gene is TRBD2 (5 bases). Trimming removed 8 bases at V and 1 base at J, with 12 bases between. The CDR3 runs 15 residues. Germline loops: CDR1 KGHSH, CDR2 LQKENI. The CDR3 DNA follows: TGTGCCAGCGGGTCCTCGGGATCTGGGGCCAACGTCCTGACTTTC. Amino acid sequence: CASGSSGSGANVLTF.